This TCR beta chain was sequenced during a study of control samples from healthy donors and cancer patients. Method: immunoSEQ multiplex PCR; TCRdb's copy keeps in-frame clones and lacks some. The sample shows around 58,000 clones, 95% to 96% of them seen only once. Germline values: CDR1 SNHLY, CDR2 FYNNEI. The CDR3 has 12 residues. The ends were cut back, 6 bases at V and 11 bases at J, with 16 bases in the middle. The specimen was blood. This receptor was taken from a woman aged 18 to 35 in good health. V is TRBV2 and J is TRBJ1-1; D might be TRBD1 (6 bases). CDR3 in DNA: TGTGCCAGCAGCCGGACAGAGGCATGGGCTTTCTTT. It codes for CASSRTEAWAFF.